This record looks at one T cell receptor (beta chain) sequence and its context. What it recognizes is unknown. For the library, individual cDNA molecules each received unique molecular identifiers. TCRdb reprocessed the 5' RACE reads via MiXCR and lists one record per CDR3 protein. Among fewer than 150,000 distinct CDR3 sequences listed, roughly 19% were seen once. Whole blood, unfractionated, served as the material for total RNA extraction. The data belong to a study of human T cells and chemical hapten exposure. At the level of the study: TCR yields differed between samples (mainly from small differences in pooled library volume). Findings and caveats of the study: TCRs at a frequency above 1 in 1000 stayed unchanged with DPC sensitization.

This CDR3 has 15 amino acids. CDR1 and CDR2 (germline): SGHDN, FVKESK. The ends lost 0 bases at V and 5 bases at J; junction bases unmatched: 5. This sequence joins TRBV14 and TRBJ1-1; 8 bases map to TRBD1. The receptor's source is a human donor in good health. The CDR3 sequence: CASSQDRGLGTEAFF. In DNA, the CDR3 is TGTGCCAGCAGCCAAGACAGGGGGCTCGGGACTGAAGCTTTCTTT.